This T cell receptor (beta chain) was recorded in a study of T cells after somatic rescue of genetic block. Germline V CDR1 and CDR2: MRHNA, SNTAGT. The CDR3 is made up of 17 amino acids. Produced via immunoSEQ multiplex PCR; TCRdb's table is partial and in-frame only. The sample holds 13,000 to 15,000 clones, less than 85% seen once. This clone was observed a few times. The junction departs from the called germline gene at one end, perhaps through a read error. The sequenced sample was peripheral blood mononuclear cells (PBMCs). The J gene is TRBJ2-7, the V gene TRBV6-4; 7 bases line up with TRBD1. This TCR came from a man between 18 and 29 years old. DNA of the CDR3: TGTGCCAGCAATGACAGGGAAGGAGGAAGGGGCTCCTACGAGCAGTACTTC. Translation: CASNDREGGRGSYEQYF.